The sequence of this T cell receptor beta chain was determined in a study of identical twins. General study points: A lower insertion count was a feature of abundant cord blood beta clonotypes, with no such feature in memory repertoires. The study reached conclusions through statistical analysis that was cross-sectional, not following the same donors.

This clonotype was detected a few times. Its antigen remains unknown. V lost 4 bases, J lost 0 bases, and 7 bases lay in between. This CDR3 is built from 12 residues. CDR1 is DFQATT, CDR2 SNEGSKA, per germline (reference sequence). A single record per CDR3 protein comes from TCRdb applying MiXCR to the 5' RACE reads. The table has 200,000 to 250,000 distinct CDR3 sequences, over 5% seen once. These data are also associated with another study on T cells expressing NK-cell markers. From that paper: Several of the experiments relied on an anti-gamma-delta TCR antibody so that only alpha-beta TCR T cells were sorted.

Sequencing was performed on CD8+ T cells sorted from blood. The V call is TRBV20-1, the J call TRBJ2-7; TRBD1 is a possible D gene (5 bases). This receptor was identified in a woman aged 18 to 35 in good health. The chain's CDR3 is CSAKGHSYEQYF. In DNA, the CDR3 is TGCAGTGCTAAGGGGCACTCCTACGAGCAGTACTTC.